Sequencing of this T cell receptor beta chain was carried out in a study of molecular identifiers for immune sequencing clone quantification. For the study at large: Replicates involved a five-way split of RNA from roughly 20,000 or 100,000 naive CD8 cells, with sequencing of four. Overall study findings and caveats: Spiked TCR RNA from one Jurkat cell reportedly showed up when mixed among 800,000 to 1,000,000 naive cells.

The germline V and J ends were trimmed by 4 bases and 5 bases, with 9 bases remaining between them. Per germline, CDR1 MNHEY and CDR2 SMNVEV (reference sequence). The CDR3 consists of 13 residues. At least ten counts were recorded for this clonotype. Its antigen is unknown. The use of previously described methods and listed TCR primers produced the bulk TCR libraries. Each CDR3 protein gets one entry after TCRdb re-called the PCR reads with MiXCR. The table has 68,000 or so distinct CDR3 sequences, roughly 17% seen once. The clonotype originates from a human donor in good health. Some libraries in this study had Jurkat cell RNA spiked in. The material sequenced was naive CD8+ T cells from blood, with Jurkat cell RNA spiked in. Specified subset: FACS-sorted CD8+CD4-CCR7+CD45RA+ naive T cells. The J gene is TRBJ1-3, the V gene TRBV27; possible D gene TRBD1, 5 bases. CDR3 sequence reads: CASSSGTRNTIYF. The CDR3 DNA is TGTGCCAGCAGTTCAGGGACCCGAAACACCATATATTTT.